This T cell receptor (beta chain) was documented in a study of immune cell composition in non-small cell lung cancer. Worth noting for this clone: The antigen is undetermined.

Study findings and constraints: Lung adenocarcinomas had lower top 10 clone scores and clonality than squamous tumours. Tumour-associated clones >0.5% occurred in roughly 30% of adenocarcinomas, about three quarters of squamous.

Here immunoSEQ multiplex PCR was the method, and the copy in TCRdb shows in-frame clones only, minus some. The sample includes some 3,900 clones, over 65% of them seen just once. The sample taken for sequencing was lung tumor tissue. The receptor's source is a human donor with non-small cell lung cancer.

CDR3 coding DNA: TGTGCCAGCACTGGGACAGGGAGCACCGGGGAGCTGTTTTTT. It encodes CASTGTGSTGELFF. V gene TRBV25-1 combines with J gene TRBJ2-2; 9 nucleotides align to TRBD1. The junction had 4 bases not matched to a gene; V was cut back by 7 bases and J by 4 bases. The V gene's germline CDR1 is MGHDK and CDR2 SYGVNS. CDR3 length: 14 residues.